This TCR beta chain came from a study of T cell responses to AZD1222 COVID-19 vaccine. Points on this clone: Different DNA sequences within this sample yield the same CDR3.

Using immunoSEQ multiplex PCR, the repertoire was profiled, and TCRdb retains in-frame clones only, with some absent. The profile shows 200,000 or so clones, over 80% of them singletons. V was trimmed by 5 bases and J by 2 bases, leaving 4 bases between them. Germline loops: CDR1 SGHRS, CDR2 YFSETQ. This CDR3 region has 11 residues. This sample comprised peripheral blood, obtained on day 0 of AZD1222 vaccination. The sequence was obtained from an adult in good health. The chain has TRBV5-1 and TRBJ2-5; D unresolved. The CDR3 DNA sequence: TGCGCCAGCAGTTTACAAGAGACCCAGTACTTC. This gives the protein CASSLQETQYF.